This T cell receptor beta chain was profiled in a study of OX40 agonist ivuxolimab in advanced cancers. Turning to the study itself: The patients received ivuxolimab by intravenous route every 2 weeks at 0.01 to 10 mg/kg.

Germline V gene sequence: CDR1 LGHNA, CDR2 YSLEER. V lost 4 bases, J lost 0 bases, and 13 bases lay in between. This CDR3 contains 17 residues. The data were produced by immunoSEQ multiplex PCR, yet TCRdb's version contains in-frame clones alone and is incomplete. The repertoire holds about 74,000 clones, with 84% as singletons. Patients were ineligible given autoimmune disease history or systemic immunosuppression. The source of this sequence is an adult with an advanced solid tumor such as melanoma, head and neck, liver or kidney cancer. The chain joins TRBV4-3 to TRBJ2-6, with D perhaps TRBD1 or TRBD2 (5 bases each). This specimen was CD4+ or CD8+ T cells sorted from blood, taken in a trial of the OX40 agonist ivuxolimab. This CDR3 reads CASSPRLGGSGANVLTF. CDR3 in DNA: TGCGCCAGCAGCCCACGTCTTGGGGGCTCTGGGGCCAACGTCCTGACTTTC.